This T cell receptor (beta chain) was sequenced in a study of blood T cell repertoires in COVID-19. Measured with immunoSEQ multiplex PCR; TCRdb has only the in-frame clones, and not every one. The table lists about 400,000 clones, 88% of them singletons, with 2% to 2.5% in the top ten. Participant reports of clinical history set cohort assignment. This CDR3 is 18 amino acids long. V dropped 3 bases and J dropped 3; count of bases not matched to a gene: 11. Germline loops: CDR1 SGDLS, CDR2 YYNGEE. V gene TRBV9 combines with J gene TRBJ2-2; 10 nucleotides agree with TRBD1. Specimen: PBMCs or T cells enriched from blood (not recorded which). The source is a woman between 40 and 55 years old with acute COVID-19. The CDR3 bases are TGTGCCAGCAGCGCGACAGGGGGCGAGGGGTTGGACACCGGGGAGCTGTTTTTT. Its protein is CASSATGGEGLDTGELFF.